The next 20 T cell receptor beta chains were all read from a single sample in a study of shared clonotypes between healthy human individuals. This table comes from immunoSEQ multiplex PCR, and its TCRdb copy is limited to in-frame clones, with some not included. The sample comprises around 1,000,000 clones, 70% to 80% of which are singletons, and 0.89% rests with the top ten. The sequenced sample was memory CD4+ T cells from PBMCs. Subset reported: CD45RA-negative fraction. Every receptor here comes from a man younger than 35 in good health. Some clones in this sample may be carry-over from other donors' samples.

This chain joins TRBV7-2 and TRBJ1-5; TRBD1 matches 8 bases. Germline V CDR1 and CDR2: SGHTA, FQGNSA. The CDR3 has 15 residues. With 5 bases clipped from V and 4 bases from J, the junction kept 7 bases outside the gene matches. CDR3 nucleotides: TGTGCCAGCAGCCTCGGACAGGGCCAAAATCAGCCCCAGCATTTT. Translated, it gives CASSLGQGQNQPQHF.

The gene calls are TRBV11-2 and TRBJ1-2; 7 nucleotides line up with TRBD1. This CDR3 comprises 13 residues. V trimming: 5 bases; J trimming: 4 bases; junction bases outside the gene matches: 4. CDR1 is SGHAT and CDR2 is FQNNGV in the germline V gene. The CDR3 here is CASSQGTVYGYTF. CDR3 bases: TGTGCCAGCAGCCAAGGGACAGTCTATGGCTACACCTTC.

V gene TRBV5-1 combines with J gene TRBJ1-3; D ambiguous. Germline V CDR1 and CDR2: SGHRS, YFSETQ. This CDR3 has 15 amino acids. The germline V and J ends were trimmed by 1 base and 2 bases, with 10 bases remaining between them. The chain's CDR3 is CASSLSPGAGNTIYF. The CDR3 DNA follows: TGCGCCAGCAGCTTGTCCCCCGGGGCTGGAAACACCATATATTTT.

Worth noting for this clone: In the same sample, other DNA sequences code for this CDR3. The CDR3 region is CASSLGRNQPQHF. The DNA of the CDR3 is TGTGCCAGCAGCTTAGGCCGAAATCAGCCCCAGCATTTT. The rearrangement uses TRBV7-2 and TRBJ1-5; D unclear. The CDR3 contains 13 residues. V was cut by 1 base and J by 4 bases, with 5 bases left in between. Germline CDR1 and CDR2: SGHTA and FQGNSA.

V and J are TRBV5-1 and TRBJ1-1, with D unresolved. The CDR3 is 16 residues long. V lost 2 bases, J lost 0 bases, and 14 bases lay in between. CDR1 is SGHRS, CDR2 YFSETQ, per germline. The CDR3 reads CASSFVLGLMNTEAFF. CDR3 nucleotide sequence: TGCGCCAGCAGCTTTGTTCTCGGACTGATGAACACTGAAGCTTTCTTT.

The chain is built from TRBV7-3 and TRBJ1-2, with a weak D call TRBD1 (5 bases). V lost 5 bases, J lost 8 bases, and 21 bases lay in between. The CDR3 sequence is 15 residues long. The V gene's germline CDR1 is SGHTA and CDR2 FQGTGA. The CDR3 bases are TGTGCCAGCAGCCCCCTCGGTGGGGGGACGGGGGGCTACACCTTC. Protein sequence: CASSPLGGGTGGYTF.

The rearrangement uses TRBV5-1 and TRBJ1-1; D might be TRBD1 (6 bases). Germline lookup yields CDR1 SGHRS and CDR2 YFSETQ. Trimming took 0 bases from V and 1 from J, leaving 13 bases between them. This CDR3 has 16 amino acids. The CDR3 sequence: CASSLGVGGWNTEAFF. CDR3 in DNA: TGCGCCAGCAGCTTGGGGGTCGGGGGCTGGAACACTGAAGCTTTCTTT. Full variable domain (missing parts from reference TRBV5-1 and TRBJ1-1): KAGVTQTPRYLIKTRGQQVTLSCSPISGHRSVSWYQQTPGQGLQFLFEYFSETQRNKGNFPGRFSGRQFSNSRSEMNVSTLELGDSALYLCASSLGVGGWNTEAFFGQGTRLTVV.

The J gene is TRBJ2-1, the V gene TRBV7-8; D tentatively reads TRBD1 or TRBD2 (6 bases each). Trimming cost V 0 bases and J 2 bases, with 8 bases left between them. The V gene's germline CDR1 is SGHVS and CDR2 FQNEAQ. The CDR3 length is 15 residues. The CDR3 loop reads CASSLAEGAYNEQFF. CDR3 DNA: TGTGCCAGCAGCTTAGCGGAGGGGGCCTACAATGAGCAGTTCTTC. Drawing the rest from reference TRBV7-8 and TRBJ2-1, the complete variable domain is GAGVSQSPRYKVAKRGQDVALRCDPISGHVSLFWYQQALGQGPEFLTYFQNEAQLDKSGLPSDRFFAERPEGSVSTLKIQRTQQEDSAVYLCASSLAEGAYNEQFFGPGTRLTVL.

A remark on this clone: The same CDR3 can be traced to other DNA sequences in this sample. The chain employs TRBV10-2 and TRBJ2-7, with D unresolved. With 0 bases removed from V and 3 bases from J, the gap between germline ends came to 6 bases. Germline V CDR1 and CDR2: WSHSY, SAAADI. The CDR3 contains 13 residues. The CDR3 reads CASSESRYYEQYF. The CDR3 DNA follows: TGCGCCAGCAGTGAGTCCCGATACTACGAGCAGTACTTC.

This chain uses TRBV7-9 with TRBJ2-3, with D hard to call. The germline gives CDR1 SEHNR, CDR2 FQNEAQ (reference sequence). Trimming stripped 10 bases from V and 1 base from J, with 12 bases between. The CDR3 extends over 13 amino acids. The CDR3 DNA follows: TGTGCCACTACAGAGTCCCGCACAGATACGCAGTATTTT. It is translated as CATTESRTDTQYF.

As to this clone: Given a much more abundant clone one base away, this may be a read error. The genes are TRBV5-1 and TRBJ1-2; the match to TRBD1 covers 11 bases. The V gene end was trimmed by 0 bases and the J gene end by 6 bases; junction bases not matched to a gene: 1. Germline V gives CDR1 SGHRS, CDR2 YFSETQ. The CDR3 has 14 amino acids. The CDR3 nucleotides are TGCGCCAGCAGCTTGGGGACAGGGGGCCATGGCTACACCTTC. The encoded protein is CASSLGTGGHGYTF. The whole variable domain, filled in from reference TRBV5-1 and TRBJ1-2, reads KAGVTQTPRYLIKTRGQQVTLSCSPISGHRSVSWYQQTPGQGLQFLFEYFSETQRNKGNFPGRFSGRQFSNSRSEMNVSTLELGDSALYLCASSLGTGGHGYTFGSGTRLTVV.

The genes are TRBV9 and TRBJ1-2; 7 bases are shared with TRBD1. The germline V gene encodes CDR1 SGDLS and CDR2 YYNGEE. The CDR3 length is 14 residues. The V segment lost 3 bases and the J segment 2 bases; nucleotides outside the gene matches: 4. CDR3 region: CASSGDSSNYGYTF. The CDR3 region has the DNA TGTGCCAGCAGCGGGGACAGCTCAAACTATGGCTACACCTTC.

This clone came up once. This chain connects TRBV10-3 to TRBJ2-7; D is possibly TRBD1 (6 bases). The V and J ends lost 6 bases and 5 bases respectively, with 11 bases between them. The CDR3 is 12 amino acids. The germline gives CDR1 ENHRY, CDR2 SYGVKD. CDR3 DNA sequence: TGTGCCATCAGCCTGACAGGTGACGAGCAGTACTTC. Translating gives CAISLTGDEQYF.

This CDR3 reads CAWSVVDLAFF. DNA for the CDR3: TGTGCCTGGAGTGTCGTTGACTTAGCTTTCTTT. J is TRBJ1-1 and V is TRBV30; D gene ambiguous. This CDR3 is 11 amino acids long. Germline CDR1 GTSNPN, CDR2 SVGIG (reference sequence). Deletions cut 0 bases from V and 10 bases from J, with 9 bases between.

The chain has TRBV7-9 and TRBJ2-2; either TRBD1 or TRBD2 may fit D (6 bases each). The ends were cut back, 3 bases at V and 6 bases at J, with 17 bases in the middle. Germline CDR1 SEHNR, CDR2 FQNEAQ (reference sequence). This CDR3 is 16 amino acids long. CDR3 DNA sequence: TGTGCCAGCAGCTTCCAAGGGTCCGGGGGCCCCGGGGAGCTGTTTTTT. Translation gives CASSFQGSGGPGELFF.

As to this clone: This same CDR3 is encoded by further DNA sequences in the sample. The chain couples TRBV28 to TRBJ2-5; D is tentatively TRBD1 or TRBD2 (6 bases each). The CDR3 contains 14 residues. The ends were cut back, 2 bases at V and 2 bases at J, with 9 bases in the middle. Germline assignment: CDR1 MDHEN and CDR2 SYDVKM. CDR3 bases: TGTGCCAGCAGTTTAGGGGGGCCGCAAGAGACCCAGTACTTC. Protein product: CASSLGGPQETQYF.

This clone was observed a handful of times. This chain uses TRBV6-1 with TRBJ1-5; D perhaps matches TRBD1 (6 bases). The CDR3 extends over 14 amino acids. Germline V gene data show CDR1 as MNHNS and CDR2 as SASEGT. V dropped 2 bases and J dropped 7 bases, with 12 bases sitting between them. CDR3 coding DNA: TGTGCCAGCAGTGAAAGTGGGGGCCGGCAGCCCCAGCATTTT. Amino acids: CASSESGGRQPQHF.

This rearrangement joins TRBV27 to TRBJ2-7; 10 bases align to TRBD1. The CDR3 contains 15 residues. V lost 5 bases, J lost 2 bases, and 6 bases stayed unmatched. The germline V gene has CDR1 MNHEY and CDR2 SMNVEV (reference sequence). The CDR3 reads CASSRLGQGAYEQYF. As DNA, the CDR3 is TGTGCCAGCAGTCGCCTAGGACAGGGGGCCTACGAGCAGTACTTC.

This clone was counted a few times. The chain uses TRBV29-1 and TRBJ1-1; TRBD1 matches 7 bases. Germline V gene lookup returns CDR1 SQVTM and CDR2 ANQGSEA. V gave up 7 bases and J gave up 3 bases; unmatched junction bases: 14. The CDR3 sequence is 15 residues long. Written as DNA, the CDR3 is TGCAGCGCATTACCCAAGACAGGGTTGGACACTGAAGCTTTCTTT. This codes for CSALPKTGLDTEAFF.

The chain carries TRBV5-1 and TRBJ1-2; tentatively, D is TRBD1 (5 bases). There are 13 residues in the CDR3. Germline CDR1 reads SGHRS; CDR2 reads YFSETQ. Trimming cost V 4 bases and J 2 bases, with 9 bases left between them. CDR3 loop: CASSTGANYGYTF. The CDR3 DNA reads as TGCGCCAGCAGCACTGGGGCCAACTATGGCTACACCTTC.